A single T cell receptor (beta chain) is shown here with its context. The entry originates in a study of blood T cell repertoires in COVID-19. In the authors' workflow: Reference gene primer amplification in the assay estimated nucleated cell counts. The table came from immunoSEQ multiplex PCR; TCRdb's copy has only in-frame clones and leaves some out. V, J and clone size reflect that table, while D and trimming were determined from the DNA. This sample has around 330,000 clones, with about 85% found just once. This CDR3 contains 15 residues. Germline V CDR1 and CDR2: SGDLS, YYNGEE. V was pared by 3 bases and J by 13 bases, with 13 bases of the junction left unmatched. The cohort comprised adults aged about 18 to 89 years residing in some 24 US areas. Researchers sorted participants into cohorts using their self-reported clinical history.

The genes are TRBV9 and TRBJ2-1, with 10 bases lining up with TRBD1. The TCR comes from a woman in her twenties or thirties who had been exposed to COVID-19. Material for sequencing was PBMCs or T cells enriched from blood (not recorded which). CDR3 sequence reads: CASSGQGARAGRQFF. DNA of the CDR3: TGTGCCAGCAGCGGACAGGGGGCGAGAGCCGGGAGACAGTTCTTC.